The clone carrying this T cell receptor (beta chain) was seen many times. Its antigen is still unknown. This entry is derived from a study of neurological immune-mediated disorders. Study-wide findings and caveats: The level of TCR clonal expansion was highest in patients with HTLV-1-associated myelopathy and lowest in multiple sclerosis, where it fell below the level seen in healthy controls. One related-CDR3 cluster, identified by phylogenetic grouping, held the repertoires of 18 of 34 multiple sclerosis patients and was a possible signature.

In TCRdb, the 5' RACE reads were re-called with MiXCR into one record per CDR3 protein. The sample yields 30,000 to 40,000 distinct CDR3 sequences, 3.8% seen once. The CDR3 runs to 12 residues. Germline CDR1 is MNHEY and CDR2 is SVGAGI. V shed 8 bases and J shed 2 bases, with 10 bases lying between them. The chain recombines TRBV6-5 with TRBJ2-7; D may be TRBD2 (6 bases). The sample consisted of PBMCs. This receptor was identified in a man aged 25 to 40 with multiple sclerosis. The CDR3 region is CASGRGPYEQYF. CDR3 nucleotides: TGTGCCAGCGGGCGGGGACCCTACGAGCAGTACTTC.